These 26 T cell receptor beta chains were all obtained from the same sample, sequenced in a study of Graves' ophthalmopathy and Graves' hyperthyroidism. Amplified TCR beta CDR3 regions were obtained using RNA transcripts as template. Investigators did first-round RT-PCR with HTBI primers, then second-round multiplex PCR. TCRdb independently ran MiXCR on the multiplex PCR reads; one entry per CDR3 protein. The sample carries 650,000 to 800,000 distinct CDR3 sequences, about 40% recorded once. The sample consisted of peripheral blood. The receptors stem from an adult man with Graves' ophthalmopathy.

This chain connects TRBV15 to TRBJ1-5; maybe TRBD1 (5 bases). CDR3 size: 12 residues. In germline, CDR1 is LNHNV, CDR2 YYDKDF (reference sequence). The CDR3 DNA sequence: TGTGCTAGGGCAGGGCTCGGGCGGCCCCAGCATTTT. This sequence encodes CARAGLGRPQHF.

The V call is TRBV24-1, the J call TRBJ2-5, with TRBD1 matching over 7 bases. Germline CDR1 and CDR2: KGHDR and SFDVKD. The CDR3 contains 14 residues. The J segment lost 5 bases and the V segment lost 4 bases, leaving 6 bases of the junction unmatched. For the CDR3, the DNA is TGTGCCACCAGTGACCCGACAGGGCTGGAGACCCAGTACTTC. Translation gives CATSDPTGLETQYF.

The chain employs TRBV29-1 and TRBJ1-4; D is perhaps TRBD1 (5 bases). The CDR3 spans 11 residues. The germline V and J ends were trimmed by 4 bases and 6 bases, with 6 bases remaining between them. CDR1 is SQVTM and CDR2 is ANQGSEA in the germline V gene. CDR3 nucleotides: TGCAGCGTTGTGGGGCATGAAAAACTGTTTTTT. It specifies CSVVGHEKLFF.

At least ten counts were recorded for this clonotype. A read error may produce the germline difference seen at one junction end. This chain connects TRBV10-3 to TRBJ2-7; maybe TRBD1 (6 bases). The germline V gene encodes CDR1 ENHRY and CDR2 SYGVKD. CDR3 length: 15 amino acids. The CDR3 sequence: CASSPYRAAGYEQYF. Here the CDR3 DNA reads TGTGCCAGCAGTCCTTACAGGGCCGCGGGTTACGAGCAGTACTTC.

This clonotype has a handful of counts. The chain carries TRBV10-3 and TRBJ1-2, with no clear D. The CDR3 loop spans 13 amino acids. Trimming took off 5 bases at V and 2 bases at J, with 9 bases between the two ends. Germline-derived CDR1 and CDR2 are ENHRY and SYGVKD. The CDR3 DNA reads TGTGCCATCAGTATGGGGAACAACTATGGCTACACCTTC. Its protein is CAISMGNNYGYTF.

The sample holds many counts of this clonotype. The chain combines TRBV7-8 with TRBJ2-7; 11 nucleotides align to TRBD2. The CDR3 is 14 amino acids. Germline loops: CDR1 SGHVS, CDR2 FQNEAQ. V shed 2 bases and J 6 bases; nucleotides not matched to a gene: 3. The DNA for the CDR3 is TGTGCCAGCAGCTTAACTAGCGGGAGCGGCGAGCAGTACTTC. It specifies CASSLTSGSGEQYF.

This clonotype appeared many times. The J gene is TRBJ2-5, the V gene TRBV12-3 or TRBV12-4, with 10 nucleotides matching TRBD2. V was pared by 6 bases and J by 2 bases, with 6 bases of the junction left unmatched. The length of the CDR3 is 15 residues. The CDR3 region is CASSLLAGIQETQYF. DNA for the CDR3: TGTGCCAGCAGCTTACTAGCGGGGATACAAGAGACCCAGTACTTC.

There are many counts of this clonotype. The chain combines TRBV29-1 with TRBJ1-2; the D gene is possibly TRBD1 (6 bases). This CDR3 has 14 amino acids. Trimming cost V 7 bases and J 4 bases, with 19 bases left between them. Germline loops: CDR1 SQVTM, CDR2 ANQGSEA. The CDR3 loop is CSALDRDNGYGYTF. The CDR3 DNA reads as TGCAGCGCCCTTGACCGGGACAATGGCTATGGCTACACCTTC.

The CDR3 nucleotides read TGTGTCAGCAGTGGGACAGGGAGACACGAGCAGTACTTC. Amino acids: CVSSGTGRHEQYF. The V gene is TRBV10-3, the J gene TRBJ2-7, with 9 bases identical to TRBD1. The V gene's germline CDR1 is ENHRY and CDR2 SYGVKD. The CDR3 is 13 amino acids.

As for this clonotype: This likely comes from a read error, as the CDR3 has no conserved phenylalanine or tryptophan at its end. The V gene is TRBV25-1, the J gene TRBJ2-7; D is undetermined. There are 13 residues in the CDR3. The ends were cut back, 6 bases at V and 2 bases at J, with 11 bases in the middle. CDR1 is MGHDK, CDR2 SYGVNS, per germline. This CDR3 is CASSPVNPYEQYL. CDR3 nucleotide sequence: TGTGCCAGCAGCCCAGTGAACCCCTACGAGCAGTACCTC.

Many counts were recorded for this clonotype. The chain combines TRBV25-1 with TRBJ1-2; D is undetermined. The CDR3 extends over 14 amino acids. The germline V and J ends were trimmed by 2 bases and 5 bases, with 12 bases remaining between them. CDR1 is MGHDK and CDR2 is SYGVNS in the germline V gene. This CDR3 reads CASSEISVGYGYTF. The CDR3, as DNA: TGTGCCAGCAGTGAAATATCGGTAGGGTATGGCTACACCTTC.

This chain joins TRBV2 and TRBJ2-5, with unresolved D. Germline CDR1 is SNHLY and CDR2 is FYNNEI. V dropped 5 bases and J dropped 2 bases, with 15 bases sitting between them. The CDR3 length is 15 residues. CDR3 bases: TGTGCCAGCAGTCCCAACCCCTTAAGACAAGAGACCCAGTACTTC. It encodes CASSPNPLRQETQYF.

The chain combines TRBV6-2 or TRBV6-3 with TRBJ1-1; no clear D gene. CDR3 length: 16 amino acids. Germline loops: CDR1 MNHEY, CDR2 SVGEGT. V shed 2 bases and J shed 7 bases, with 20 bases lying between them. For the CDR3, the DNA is TGTGCCAGCAGTTACAGGTTGTCAGAATTTAATCTTGAAGCTTTCTTT. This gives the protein CASSYRLSEFNLEAFF.

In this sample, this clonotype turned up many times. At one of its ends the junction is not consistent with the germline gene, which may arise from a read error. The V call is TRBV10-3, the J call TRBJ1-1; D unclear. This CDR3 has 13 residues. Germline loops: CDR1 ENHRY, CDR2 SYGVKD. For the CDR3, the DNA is TGTGCCAGCAGTGGAATCAAGAACACTGAAGCTTTCTTT. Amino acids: CASSGIKNTEAFF.

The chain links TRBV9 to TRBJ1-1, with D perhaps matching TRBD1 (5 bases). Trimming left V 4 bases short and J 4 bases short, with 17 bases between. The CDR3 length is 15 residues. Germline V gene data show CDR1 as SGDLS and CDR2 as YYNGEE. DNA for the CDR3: TGTGCCAGCAGCACCGGGGGTATGGGAGCCACTGAAGCTTTCTTT. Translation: CASSTGGMGATEAFF.

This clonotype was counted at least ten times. The CDR3 sequence is CASSRIGVGSGYYEQYF. In DNA form, the CDR3 reads TGTGCCAGCAGCCGCATAGGGGTCGGGAGTGGATACTACGAGCAGTACTTC. The chain combines TRBV7-9 with TRBJ2-7; tentative D call: TRBD2 (6 bases). CDR3 length equals 17 residues. Trimming took off 5 bases at V and 3 bases at J, with 23 bases between the two ends. CDR1 is SEHNR, CDR2 FQNEAQ, per germline (reference sequence).

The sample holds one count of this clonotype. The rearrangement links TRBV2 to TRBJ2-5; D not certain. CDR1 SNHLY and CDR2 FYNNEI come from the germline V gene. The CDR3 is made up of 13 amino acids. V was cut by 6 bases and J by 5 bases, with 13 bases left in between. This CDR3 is CASRPFRTETQYF. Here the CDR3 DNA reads TGTGCCAGCAGGCCTTTTAGAACGGAGACCCAGTACTTC.

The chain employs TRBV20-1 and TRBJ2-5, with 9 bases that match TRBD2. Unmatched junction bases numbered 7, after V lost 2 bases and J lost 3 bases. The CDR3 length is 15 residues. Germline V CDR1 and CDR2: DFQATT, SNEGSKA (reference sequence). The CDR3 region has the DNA TGCAGTGCTAGACCACTAGCGGGTCGGGAAGAGACCCAGTACTTC. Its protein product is CSARPLAGREETQYF.

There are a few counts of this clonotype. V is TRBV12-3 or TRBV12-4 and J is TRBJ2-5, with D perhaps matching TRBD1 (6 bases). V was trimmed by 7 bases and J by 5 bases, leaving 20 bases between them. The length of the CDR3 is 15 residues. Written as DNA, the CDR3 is TGTGCCAGCACTCGGCCAGGGGTTTCGGAGGAGACCCAGTACTTC. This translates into CASTRPGVSEETQYF.

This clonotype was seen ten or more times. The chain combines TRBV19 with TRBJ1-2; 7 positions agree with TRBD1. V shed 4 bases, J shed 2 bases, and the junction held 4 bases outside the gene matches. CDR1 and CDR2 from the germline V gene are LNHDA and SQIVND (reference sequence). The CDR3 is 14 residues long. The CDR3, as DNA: TGTGCCAGTAGTAACCTCAGGGGGAACTATGGCTACACCTTC. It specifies CASSNLRGNYGYTF.

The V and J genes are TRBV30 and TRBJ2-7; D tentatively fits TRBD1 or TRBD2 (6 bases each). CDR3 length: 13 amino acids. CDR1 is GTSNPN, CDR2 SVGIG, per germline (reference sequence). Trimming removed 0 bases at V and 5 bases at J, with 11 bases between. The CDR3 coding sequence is TGTGCCTGGAGTGTAGTAGGGGGGAACGAGCAGTACTTC. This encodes CAWSVVGGNEQYF.

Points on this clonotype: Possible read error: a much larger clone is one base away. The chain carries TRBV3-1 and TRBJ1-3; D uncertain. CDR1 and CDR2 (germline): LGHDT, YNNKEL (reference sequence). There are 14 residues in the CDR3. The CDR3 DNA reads TGTGCCAGCAGCCCCGGGGTAACTGGAAACACCACATATTTT. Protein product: CASSPGVTGNTTYF.

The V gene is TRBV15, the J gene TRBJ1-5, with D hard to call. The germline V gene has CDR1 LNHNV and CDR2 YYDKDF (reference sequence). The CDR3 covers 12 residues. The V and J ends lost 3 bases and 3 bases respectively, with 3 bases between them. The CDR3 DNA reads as TGTGCCACCAGCAGCCCCAATCAGCCCCAGCATTTT. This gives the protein CATSSPNQPQHF.

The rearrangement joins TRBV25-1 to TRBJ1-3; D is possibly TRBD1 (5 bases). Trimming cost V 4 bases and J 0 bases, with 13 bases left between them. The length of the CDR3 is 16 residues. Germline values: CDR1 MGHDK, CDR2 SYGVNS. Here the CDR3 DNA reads TGTGCCAGCAGTGTAGCGGGGGGTAACTCTGGAAACACCATATATTTT. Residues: CASSVAGGNSGNTIYF.

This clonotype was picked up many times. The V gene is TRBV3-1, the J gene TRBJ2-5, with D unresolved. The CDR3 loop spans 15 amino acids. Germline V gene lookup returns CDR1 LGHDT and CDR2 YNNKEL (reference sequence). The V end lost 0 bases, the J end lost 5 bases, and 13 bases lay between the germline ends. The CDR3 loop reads CASSQDSVRAETQYF. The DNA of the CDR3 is TGTGCCAGCAGCCAAGATTCGGTGCGCGCGGAGACCCAGTACTTC.

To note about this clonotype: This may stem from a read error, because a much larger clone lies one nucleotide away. DNA of the CDR3: TGTGCCAGCAGCTTAGCCCATTTGAACGAGCAGTACTTC. Protein: CASSLAHLNEQYF. The J gene is TRBJ2-7, the V gene TRBV7-9; D is ambiguous. There are 13 residues in the CDR3. Germline CDR1 reads SEHNR; CDR2 reads FQNEAQ (reference sequence). Trimming took off 0 bases at V and 5 bases at J, with 8 bases between the two ends.